Shown below are 18 T cell receptor beta chains from a single sample sequenced in a study of blood T cell repertoires in COVID-19. The table came from immunoSEQ multiplex PCR; TCRdb's copy has only in-frame clones and leaves some out. The sample lists 300,000 or so clones, about 87% occurring once. The specimen sequenced was peripheral blood. The receptors originated from a woman in her 30s who had recovered from COVID-19.

In nucleotides, the CDR3 is TGTGCCAGCAGCTTACGCCGGGACAGTTACGAGCAGTACTTC. It encodes CASSLRRDSYEQYF. The J gene is TRBJ2-7, the V gene TRBV7-2; the match to TRBD1 covers 7 bases. J gave up 4 bases and V 2 bases, and 5 bases lay outside the gene matches. Germline CDR1 SGHTA, CDR2 FQGNSA. This CDR3 spans 14 amino acids.

The chain is built from TRBV19 and TRBJ1-2; D may be TRBD1 (5 bases). V lost 3 bases to trimming and J lost 6 bases, with 8 bases between them. Germline CDR1 reads LNHDA; CDR2 reads SQIVND (reference sequence). This CDR3 is 12 amino acids long. The CDR3 DNA is TGTGCCAGTAGTATCCGGGGGGATGGCTACACCTTC. This sequence encodes CASSIRGDGYTF. Filled out from reference TRBV19 and TRBJ1-2, the complete variable domain reads DGGITQSPKYLFRKEGQNVTLSCEQNLNHDAMYWYRQDPGQGLRLIYYSQIVNDFQKGDIAEGYSVSREKKESFPLTVTSAQKNPTAFYLCASSIRGDGYTFGSGTRLTVV.

J is TRBJ2-6 and V is TRBV5-1; TRBD1 is a possible D gene (6 bases). Germline V gene sequence: CDR1 SGHRS, CDR2 YFSETQ. The CDR3 has 19 amino acids. Trimming took off 2 bases at V and 1 base at J, with 19 bases between the two ends. The CDR3 DNA reads as TGCGCCAGCAGCTTTTGGGGCATAGTAGGGGGTTCTGGGGCCAACGTCCTGACTTTC. Translation gives CASSFWGIVGGSGANVLTF.

The genes are TRBV12-5 and TRBJ1-2, with 10 bases lining up with TRBD1. The V gene end was trimmed by 3 bases and the J gene end by 5 bases; junction bases not matched to a gene: 6. The CDR3 covers 15 residues. Germline CDR1 and CDR2: LGHNT and FRNRAP. DNA of the CDR3: TGTGCTAGTGGTTTCCGACAGGGGGCAAATTATGGCTACACCTTC. This sequence encodes CASGFRQGANYGYTF. The variable domain in full, with the rest retrieved from reference TRBV12-5 and TRBJ1-2, is DARVTQTPRHKVTEMGQEVTMRCQPILGHNTVFWYRQTMMQGLELLAYFRNRAPLDDSGMPKDRFSAEMPDATLATLKIQPSEPRDSAVYFCASGFRQGANYGYTFGSGTRLTVV.

The chain links TRBV10-3 to TRBJ2-7, with 12 bases lining up with TRBD2. Germline lookup yields CDR1 ENHRY and CDR2 SYGVKD. The V and J ends lost 7 bases and 3 bases, in that order; junction bases with no gene match: 7. There are 15 residues in the CDR3. The CDR3 DNA is TGTGCCATCACTCAAGGACTAGCGGGGTTCTACGAGCAGTACTTC. Residues: CAITQGLAGFYEQYF.

The chain couples TRBV9 to TRBJ1-3; D is possibly TRBD1 (6 bases). The CDR3 runs to 15 residues. Germline CDR1 reads SGDLS; CDR2 reads YYNGEE. V gave up 4 bases and J gave up 2 bases, with 13 bases separating them. CDR3 protein: CASSRGGGTGNTIYF. The CDR3 DNA sequence: TGTGCCAGCAGCCGCGGGGGGGGCACTGGAAACACCATATATTTT.

The chain is built from TRBV20-1 and TRBJ2-3, with a weak D call TRBD2 (5 bases). Trimming took 3 bases from V and 2 from J, leaving 15 bases between them. This CDR3 spans 15 amino acids. Germline CDR1 and CDR2: DFQATT and SNEGSKA (reference sequence). The CDR3 region has the DNA TGCAGTGCTAGTAAAGCGCTAGCTAACACAGATACGCAGTATTTT. Translating it yields CSASKALANTDTQYF.

The chain recombines TRBV10-3 with TRBJ2-6, with 8 bases aligning to TRBD2. The V and J ends lost 2 bases and 0 bases, in that order; junction bases with no gene match: 15. CDR1 is ENHRY, CDR2 SYGVKD, per germline. This CDR3 spans 21 amino acids. This CDR3 reads CAISERARAGATSSGANVLTF. Here the CDR3 DNA reads TGTGCCATCAGTGAGCGGGCGCGAGCGGGGGCCACAAGCTCTGGGGCCAACGTCCTGACTTTC.

The chain links TRBV7-2 to TRBJ1-6; D not resolved. This CDR3 spans 12 amino acids. Germline-derived CDR1 and CDR2 are SGHTA and FQGNSA. The V end was cut by 2 bases, the J end by 10 bases, with 6 bases between. The CDR3 is CASSLSESPLHF. In nucleotides, the CDR3 is TGTGCCAGCAGCTTATCAGAATCACCCCTCCACTTT.

The chain combines TRBV12-5 with TRBJ2-5; TRBD2 matches 9 bases. Germline V gene sequence: CDR1 LGHNT, CDR2 FRNRAP. The trim removed 5 bases at V and 5 bases at J, leaving 15 bases unmatched. This CDR3 is built from 17 residues. The CDR3 sequence: CASGLSRGGAEWETQYF. The CDR3 DNA reads TGTGCTAGTGGTCTGTCTCGCGGGGGGGCCGAATGGGAGACCCAGTACTTC.

This chain uses TRBV7-8 with TRBJ2-7; weak D call: TRBD2 (6 bases). Trimming left V 2 bases short and J 2 bases short, with 19 bases between. The CDR3 consists of 17 residues. Germline-derived CDR1 and CDR2 are SGHVS and FQNEAQ. The CDR3 is CASSLSGGRTGAYEQYF. The CDR3 DNA sequence: TGTGCCAGCAGCTTATCTGGAGGAAGGACGGGGGCCTACGAGCAGTACTTC.

The rearrangement joins TRBV7-8 to TRBJ2-2; D possibly corresponds to TRBD2 (5 bases). Trimming cost V 1 base and J 7 bases, with 13 bases left between them. The CDR3 is 15 residues long. Germline CDR1 is SGHVS and CDR2 is FQNEAQ. The CDR3 region has the DNA TGTGCCAGCAGCTTAGTAGTCCCCCGGGACGGGGAGCTGTTTTTT. Translating it yields CASSLVVPRDGELFF.

The V gene is TRBV4-2, the J gene TRBJ2-5; 7 positions match TRBD1. The CDR3 is made up of 13 amino acids. Germline V lookup: CDR1 LGHNA, CDR2 YNFKEQ. J was trimmed by 5 bases and V by 1 base; bases with no gene match: 1. In DNA, the CDR3 is TGTGCCAGCAGCCAAGCGACAGGGGAGACCCAGTACTTC. Translation: CASSQATGETQYF.

The chain uses TRBV7-8 and TRBJ1-6; 7 nucleotides line up with TRBD1. Germline loops: CDR1 SGHVS, CDR2 FQNEAQ. There are 16 residues in the CDR3. The V and J ends lost 1 base and 5 bases, in that order; junction bases with no gene match: 5. The CDR3 sequence: CASSLGGQLNNSPLHF. The CDR3 coding sequence is TGTGCCAGCAGCTTAGGGGGACAGCTTAATAATTCACCCCTCCACTTT.

This rearrangement joins TRBV11-3 to TRBJ2-1; D might be TRBD2 (6 bases). Trimming took off 0 bases at V and 3 bases at J, with 12 bases between the two ends. The CDR3 extends over 16 amino acids. The germline gives CDR1 SGHNT, CDR2 YENEEA. The CDR3 loop is CASSLERGNGYNEQFF. CDR3 bases: TGTGCCAGCAGCTTAGAACGGGGGAACGGCTACAATGAGCAGTTCTTC.

This clone has only a few counts. The chain employs TRBV11-2 and TRBJ1-6; the match to TRBD1 covers 11 bases. V shed 4 bases and J 9 bases; nucleotides not matched to a gene: 5. Looked up from germline, CDR1 is SGHAT and CDR2 is FQNNGV. The CDR3 has 15 residues. The CDR3 DNA is TGTGCCAGCAGCTCCCGGGACAGGGGGTTTTCACCCCTCCACTTT. This gives the protein CASSSRDRGFSPLHF.

This chain connects TRBV7-2 to TRBJ2-3, with 11 bases fitting TRBD2. CDR1 and CDR2 from the germline V gene are SGHTA and FQGNSA. V shed 1 base and J 5 bases; nucleotides not matched to a gene: 5. The CDR3 runs 16 residues. The DNA for the CDR3 is TGTGCCAGCAGCTTAGACGCTAGCGGGGGGCAAGATACGCAGTATTTT. As protein: CASSLDASGGQDTQYF. Looking up the rest from reference TRBV7-2 and TRBJ2-3 gives the full variable domain: GAGVSQSPSNKVTEKGKDVELRCDPISGHTALYWYRQSLGQGLEFLIYFQGNSAPDKSGLPSDRFSAERTGGSVSTLTIQRTQQEDSAVYLCASSLDASGGQDTQYFGPGTRLTVL.

The chain couples TRBV6-2 or TRBV6-3 to TRBJ2-7, with D tentatively TRBD1 (5 bases). In germline, CDR1 is MNHEY, CDR2 SVGEGT. Trimming stripped 3 bases from V and 7 bases from J, with 13 bases between. The CDR3 runs 13 residues. The CDR3 loop reads CASSYGHLLEQYF. The CDR3, as DNA: TGTGCCAGCAGTTATGGACACCTACTGGAGCAGTACTTC.